A single T cell receptor beta chain is shown here with its context. Its antigen remains unidentified. These data are taken from a study of T cell responses to AZD1222 COVID-19 vaccine. Study-wide results and caveats: Donor demographics were predominantly white British with a female majority; clonal diversity may be underestimated.

TCRdb's table, derived via immunoSEQ multiplex PCR, lists solely in-frame clones and lacks some. The sample has tens of thousands of clones, approximately 90% seen once. The CDR3 is 11 residues long. Trimming removed 3 bases from V and 14 bases from J, with 13 bases in between. Pooled samples include second doses given at about 4 or 12 weeks. The V and J genes are TRBV12-3 or TRBV12-4 and TRBJ1-2, with D perhaps TRBD1 (6 bases). The receptor comes from an adult who received the AZD1222 COVID-19 vaccine. The sequencing here drew on peripheral blood, taken 28 days after the second AZD1222 dose. In DNA, the CDR3 is TGTGCCAGCAGTTTGAAGGGGGGAGAAACCTTC. Amino acids: CASSLKGGETF.